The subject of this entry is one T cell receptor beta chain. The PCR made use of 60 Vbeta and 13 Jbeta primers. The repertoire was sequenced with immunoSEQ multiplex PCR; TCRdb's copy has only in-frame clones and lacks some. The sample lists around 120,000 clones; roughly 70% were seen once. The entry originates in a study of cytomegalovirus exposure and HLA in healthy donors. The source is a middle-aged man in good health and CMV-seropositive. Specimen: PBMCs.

CDR3 bases: TGTGCCAGCAGCCTTTTCGAGGGTTCGGGGACCGGGGAGCTGTTTTTT. It specifies CASSLFEGSGTGELFF. The V gene is TRBV4-2, the J gene TRBJ2-2, with D perhaps TRBD2 (5 bases). Germline V gene data show CDR1 as LGHNA and CDR2 as YNFKEQ. V lost 4 bases and J 5 bases, leaving 17 bases between the germline ends. This CDR3 is 16 amino acids long.